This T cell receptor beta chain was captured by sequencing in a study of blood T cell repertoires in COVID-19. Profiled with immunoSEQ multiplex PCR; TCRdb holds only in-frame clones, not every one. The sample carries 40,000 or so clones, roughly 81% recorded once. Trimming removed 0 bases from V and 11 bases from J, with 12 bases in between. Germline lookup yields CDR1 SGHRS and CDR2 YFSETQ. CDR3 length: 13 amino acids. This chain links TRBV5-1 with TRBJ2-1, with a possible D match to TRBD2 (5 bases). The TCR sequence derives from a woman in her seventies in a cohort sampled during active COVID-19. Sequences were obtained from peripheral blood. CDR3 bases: TGCGCCAGCAGCTTGGAGGTGAGGGAAAAGCAGTTCTTC. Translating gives CASSLEVREKQFF.